This T cell receptor (beta chain) was sequenced in a study of memory B cells and T cells in multiple sclerosis (dated by TCRdb to between 2018 and 2020). For the wider study: In multiple sclerosis patients, the study set the TCR beta repertoires of autoproliferating peripheral T cells against those of T cells infiltrating brain lesions. Two multiple sclerosis patients were included in the TCR sequencing because brain lesions obtained at autopsy or brain-infiltrating cells obtained from biopsy were available for them.

What the research found in general, with its limitations: Clone-set sizes differed between compartments, which influenced counts of shared clonotypes and required normalization.

After CFSE-labeled PBMCs were cultured without a stimulus, the autoproliferating (CFSEdim) and non-proliferating (CFSEhi) T cell fractions were sequenced separately. In total, about 50 million CFSE-labeled PBMCs were cultured without stimulus for six to eight days, after which replicate wells were pooled. PBMCs were labeled with approximately 0.5 uM CFSE and cultured in serum-free AIM-V medium without exogenous stimuli. PBMCs were isolated by Ficoll density gradient centrifugation and cryopreserved before use. Using a FACSAria III, live 7-AAD-negative cells were sorted, then washed with PBS and stored frozen at -80 degrees C as dry pellets. A remark on this clone: Its recognized antigen is unknown. The record has no base qualities; no much larger clone is one base away.

TCRbeta CDR3 regions were amplified from extracted genomic DNA using the immunoSEQ Platform. The immunoSEQ assay used multiplex PCR together with high-throughput sequencing and a bioinformatics pipeline from the vendor. The source study handled its data this way. Non-productive sequences and CDR3s shorter than 4 amino acids were removed, and clonotype frequencies were recalculated per sample. In immunoSEQ Analyzer 2.0, shared clonotypes were identified as identical CDR3 amino acid, V gene and J gene sequences. To normalize repertoire overlap, the number of shared clonotypes was divided by the product of the two clone-set sizes and multiplied by 1000 to give arbitrary units. Entries here come from immuneACCESS through TCRdb and include only in-frame sequences with V and J called. Some clones fail to appear in such tables; in the studies checked, an unresolved V gene covers under half of the shortfall, and the cause of the remainder is unknown. Clonal size and the V and J genes are those of that table, whereas D and trimming came from the DNA. For this sample the table gives over 35,000 clones, of which around 80% were detected only once. 1% to 1.3% of the sample lies in the top ten.

From the germline V gene, CDR1 is KGHSH and CDR2 is LQKENI. The CDR3 starts with the cysteine, ends with the phenylalanine, and has 14 residues. Here the CDR3 DNA is all that survives: 42 bases in frame from base 1. The TCR was taken from a human donor with multiple sclerosis. Specimen: PBMCs from blood kept in culture. Rearrangement joined TRBV18 to TRBJ2-5, and TRBD2 may be the D gene, going by 5 matching bases. Matching the DNA end better, TRBJ2-7 makes the J call doubtful. The CDR3 region has the sequence CASSPGGSSYEQYF. The DNA reads as follows: TGTGCCAGCTCACCGGGCGGGTCCTCCTACGAGCAGTACTTC.